This T cell receptor beta chain was profiled in a study of shared clonotypes between healthy human individuals. Study-level background: The people who gave samples were a couple of women and three men aged 18 to 49.

Libraries were prepared by immunoSEQ multiplex PCR; TCRdb keeps only in-frame clonotypes and omits some of them. Of roughly 1 million clones in the sample, about 70% were seen once. This CDR3 is built from 13 residues. V lost 6 bases and J lost 6, with 15 bases in between. Germline lookup yields CDR1 MNHNY and CDR2 SVGAGI (reference sequence). The rearrangement joins TRBV6-6 to TRBJ2-7, with D maybe TRBD1 (6 bases). The TCR sequence derives from a man younger than 30 in good health. Sequenced sample: memory CD4+ T cells sorted from blood. Subset meaning: CD45RA-negative fraction. CDR3: CASRKTGSSEQYF. The CDR3, as DNA: TGTGCCAGCAGGAAGACAGGCTCTTCCGAGCAGTACTTC.